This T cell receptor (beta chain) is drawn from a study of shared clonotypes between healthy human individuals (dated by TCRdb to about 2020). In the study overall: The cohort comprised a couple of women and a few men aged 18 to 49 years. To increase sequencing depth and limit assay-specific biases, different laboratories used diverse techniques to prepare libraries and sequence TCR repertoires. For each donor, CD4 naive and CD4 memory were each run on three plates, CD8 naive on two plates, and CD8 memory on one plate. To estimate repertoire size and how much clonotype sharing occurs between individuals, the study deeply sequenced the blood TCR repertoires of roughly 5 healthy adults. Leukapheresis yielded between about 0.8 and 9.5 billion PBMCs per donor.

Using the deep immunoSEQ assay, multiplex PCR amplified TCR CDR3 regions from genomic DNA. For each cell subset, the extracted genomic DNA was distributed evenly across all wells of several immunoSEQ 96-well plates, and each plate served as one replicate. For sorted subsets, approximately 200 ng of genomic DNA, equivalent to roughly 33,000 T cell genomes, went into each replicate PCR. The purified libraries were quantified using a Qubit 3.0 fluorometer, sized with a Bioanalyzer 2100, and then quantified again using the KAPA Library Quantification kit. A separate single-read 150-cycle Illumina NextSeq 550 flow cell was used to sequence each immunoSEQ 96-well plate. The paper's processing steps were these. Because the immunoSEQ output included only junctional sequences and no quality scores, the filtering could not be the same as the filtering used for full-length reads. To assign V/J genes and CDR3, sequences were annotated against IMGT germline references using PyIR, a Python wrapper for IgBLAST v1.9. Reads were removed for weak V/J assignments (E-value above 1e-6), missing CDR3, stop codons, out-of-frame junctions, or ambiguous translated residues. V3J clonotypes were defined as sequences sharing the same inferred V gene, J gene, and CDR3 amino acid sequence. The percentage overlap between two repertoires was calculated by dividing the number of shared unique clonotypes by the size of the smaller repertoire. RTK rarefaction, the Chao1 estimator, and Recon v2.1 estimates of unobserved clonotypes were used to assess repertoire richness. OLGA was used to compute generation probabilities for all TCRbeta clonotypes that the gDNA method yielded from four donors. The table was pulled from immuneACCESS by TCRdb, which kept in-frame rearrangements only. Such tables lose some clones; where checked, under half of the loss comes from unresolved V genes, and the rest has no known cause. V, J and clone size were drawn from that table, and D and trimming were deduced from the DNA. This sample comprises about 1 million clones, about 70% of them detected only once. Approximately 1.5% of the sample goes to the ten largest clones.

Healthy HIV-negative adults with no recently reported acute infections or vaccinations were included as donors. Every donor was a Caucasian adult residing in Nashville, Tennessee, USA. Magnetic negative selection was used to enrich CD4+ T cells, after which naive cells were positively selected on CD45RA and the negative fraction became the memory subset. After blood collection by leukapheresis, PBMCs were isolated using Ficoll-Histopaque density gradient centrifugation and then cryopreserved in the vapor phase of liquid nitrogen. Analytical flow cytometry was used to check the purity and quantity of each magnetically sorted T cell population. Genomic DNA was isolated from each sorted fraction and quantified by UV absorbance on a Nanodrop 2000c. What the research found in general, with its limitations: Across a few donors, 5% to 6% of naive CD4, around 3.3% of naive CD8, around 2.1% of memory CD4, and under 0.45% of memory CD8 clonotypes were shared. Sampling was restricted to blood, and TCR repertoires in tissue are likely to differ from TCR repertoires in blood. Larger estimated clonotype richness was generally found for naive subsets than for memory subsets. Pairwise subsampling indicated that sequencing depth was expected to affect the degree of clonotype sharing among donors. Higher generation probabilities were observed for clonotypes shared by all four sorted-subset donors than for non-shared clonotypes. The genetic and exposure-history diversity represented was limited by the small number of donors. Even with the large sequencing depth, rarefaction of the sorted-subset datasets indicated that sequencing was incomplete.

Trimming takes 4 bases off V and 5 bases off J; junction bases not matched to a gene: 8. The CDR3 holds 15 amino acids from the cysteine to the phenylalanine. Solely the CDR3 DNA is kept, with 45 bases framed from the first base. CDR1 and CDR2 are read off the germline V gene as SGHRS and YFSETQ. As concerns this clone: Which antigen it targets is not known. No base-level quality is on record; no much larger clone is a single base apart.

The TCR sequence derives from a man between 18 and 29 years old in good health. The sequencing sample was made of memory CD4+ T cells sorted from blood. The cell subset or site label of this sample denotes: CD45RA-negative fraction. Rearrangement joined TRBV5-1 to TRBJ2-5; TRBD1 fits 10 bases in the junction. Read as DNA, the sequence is TGCGCCAGCAGCGGTCGACAGGGGGCTTGGGAGACCCAGTACTTC. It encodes CASSGRQGAWETQYF.